This T cell receptor (beta chain) was retrieved from a study of T cell repertoires in cytomegalovirus infection. Study-level background: In public TCR beta signatures, there were indications of both CMV infection and matching HLA type.

Concerning this clonotype itself: Its antigen is unidentified.

General study results and limits: Cumulative frequency of public TCR beta families picked out carriers of CMV plus the relevant HLA. Predominance within the ex vivo response was attributable to HLA-C-restricted CMV-specific TCR beta clonotypes.

TCRdb called the reads again in MiXCR, with one record for every CDR3 protein. The sample lists approximately 100,000 distinct CDR3 sequences, 23% seen once, with 35% to 50% in the top ten. CDR1 is SGHRS and CDR2 is YFSETQ in the germline V gene. Trimming removed 0 bases at V and 5 bases at J, with 8 bases between. The CDR3 runs 13 residues. Sequenced input: CD8+ T cells from PBMCs. This TCR was sampled from a human donor in good health (CMV status not recorded). Some clones in this sample may be carry-over from other donors' samples. The rearrangement uses TRBV5-1 and TRBJ2-5; D gene ambiguous. In nucleotides, the CDR3 is TGCGCCAGCAGCTTGGTAGTTTTGGAGACCCAGTACTTC. This sequence encodes CASSLVVLETQYF.